The text below deals with one TCR beta chain. This entry belongs to a study of T cells after yellow fever vaccination. The CDR3 has 13 residues. With 5 bases clipped from V and 4 bases from J, the junction kept 6 bases outside the gene matches. Germline-derived CDR1 and CDR2 are GTSNPN and SVGIG (reference sequence). From the 5' RACE reads, TCRdb called clonotypes with MiXCR, one entry per CDR3 protein. The repertoire holds just under 600,000 distinct CDR3 sequences, with roughly 13% as singletons. The sample in question was PBMCs, obtained on the day of the yellow fever booster vaccination. This clonotype originated in a man aged 30-40 years who received the YFV17D yellow fever vaccine. The rearrangement joins TRBV30 to TRBJ2-3, with 7 bases that match TRBD1. In DNA, the CDR3 is TGTGCCTGGGGGCTAGGGGGCCCAGATACGCAGTATTTT. It encodes CAWGLGGPDTQYF.